This T cell receptor beta chain was captured in a study of T cells after yellow fever vaccination. Germline V CDR1 and CDR2: KGHSH, LQKENI. Trimming took 1 base from V and 4 from J, leaving 14 bases between them. The CDR3 sequence is 16 residues long. This clonotype was counted at least ten times. TCRdb recomputed calls from the 5' RACE reads with MiXCR, one row per CDR3 protein. The sample lists 250,000 or so distinct CDR3 sequences, roughly 4% occurring once. The input for sequencing was PBMCs, taken 15 days after the yellow fever booster vaccination. The source is a man between 18 and 35 years old who received the YFV17D yellow fever vaccine. The chain is built from TRBV18 and TRBJ2-1; D uncertain. In DNA, the CDR3 is TGTGCCAGCTCACCACTCGATCGTTTTAATTACAATGAGCAGTTCTTC. Amino acid sequence: CASSPLDRFNYNEQFF.